The 4 T cell receptor beta chains below all came from one sample that was sequenced in a study of blood T cells in healthy people across ages. Sample-barcoded 5' priming and a J-beta primer mix drove a second PCR of roughly 6 to 12 cycles. TCRdb reprocessed the 5' RACE reads with MiXCR, giving one entry per CDR3 protein. The data contain roughly 730,000 distinct CDR3 sequences, about 56% of them singletons. Sequences were obtained from blood. Receptor source: a middle-aged man in good health.

This clonotype was seen many times. This sequence joins TRBV5-1 and TRBJ2-5; D is uncertain. Trimming removed 0 bases at V and 1 base at J, with 7 bases between. Germline loops: CDR1 SGHRS, CDR2 YFSETQ. The CDR3 is 14 residues long. The DNA of the CDR3 is TGCGCCAGCAGCTTGGGCCTGAGCCAAGAGACCCAGTACTTC. This translates into CASSLGLSQETQYF.

Here the CDR3 DNA reads TGTGCCAGCAGTGAGAACCTTTGGAGGCTAGGAACTGGAAACACCATATATTTT. This gives the protein CASSENLWRLGTGNTIYF. J is TRBJ1-3 and V is TRBV6-4; no reliable D call. This CDR3 has 18 amino acids. Deletions cut 3 bases from V and 2 bases from J, with 20 bases between. The germline V gene has CDR1 MRHNA and CDR2 SNTAGT.

On this clonotype itself: The CDR3 carries no conserved terminal phenylalanine or tryptophan, so it likely arises from a read error. The CDR3 coding sequence is TGTGCCATCAGTGAAGGGCAGGGATTAGCTAACTATGGCTACACCCTC. It is translated as CAISEGQGLANYGYTL. The chain links TRBV10-3 to TRBJ1-2; D is perhaps TRBD1 (5 bases). The CDR3 has 16 residues. Between the trimmed V and J ends, which lost 3 bases and 0 bases, there was a span of 14 bases. Germline V CDR1 and CDR2: ENHRY, SYGVKD.

This sequence joins TRBV20-1 and TRBJ1-3; possibly TRBD1 for D (5 bases). Germline-derived CDR1 and CDR2 are DFQATT and SNEGSKA (reference sequence). The CDR3 extends over 14 amino acids. Trimming removed 5 bases from V and 0 bases from J, with 11 bases in between. The CDR3 coding sequence is TGCAGTGCTCGTGGACATCACTCTGGAAACACCATATATTTT. Translation: CSARGHHSGNTIYF.